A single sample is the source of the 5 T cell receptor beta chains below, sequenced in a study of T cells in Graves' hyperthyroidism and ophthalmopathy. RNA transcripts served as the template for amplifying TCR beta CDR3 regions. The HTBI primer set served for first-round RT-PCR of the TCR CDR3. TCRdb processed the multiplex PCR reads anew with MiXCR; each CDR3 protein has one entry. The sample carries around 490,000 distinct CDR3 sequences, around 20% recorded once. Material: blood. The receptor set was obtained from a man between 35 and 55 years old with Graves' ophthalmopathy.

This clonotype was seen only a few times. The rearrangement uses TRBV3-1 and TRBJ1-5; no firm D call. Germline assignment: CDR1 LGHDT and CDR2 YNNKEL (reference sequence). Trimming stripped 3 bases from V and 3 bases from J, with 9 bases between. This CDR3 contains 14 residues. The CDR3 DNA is TGTGCCAGCAGCCATGGAGATCACAATCAGCCCCAGCATTTT. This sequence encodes CASSHGDHNQPQHF.

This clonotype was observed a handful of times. This CDR3 reads CASSERALGTGELFF. The DNA of the CDR3 is TGCGCCAGCAGTGAAAGGGCTTTAGGCACCGGGGAGCTGTTTTTT. This chain uses TRBV10-1 with TRBJ2-2; D gene uncertain. The CDR3 consists of 15 residues. Per the germline V gene, CDR1 is WNHNN and CDR2 is SYGVQD (reference sequence). V lost 3 bases and J 4 bases, leaving 12 bases between the germline ends.

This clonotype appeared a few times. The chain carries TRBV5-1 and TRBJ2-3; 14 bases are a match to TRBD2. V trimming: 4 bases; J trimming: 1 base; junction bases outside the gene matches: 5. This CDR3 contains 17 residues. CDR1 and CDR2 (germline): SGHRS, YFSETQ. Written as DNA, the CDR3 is TGCGCCAGCAGCCGGACTAGCGGGGGGTTTCGCACAGATACGCAGTATTTT. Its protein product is CASSRTSGGFRTDTQYF. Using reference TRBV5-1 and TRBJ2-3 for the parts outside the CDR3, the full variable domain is KAGVTQTPRYLIKTRGQQVTLSCSPISGHRSVSWYQQTPGQGLQFLFEYFSETQRNKGNFPGRFSGRQFSNSRSEMNVSTLELGDSALYLCASSRTSGGFRTDTQYFGPGTRLTVL.

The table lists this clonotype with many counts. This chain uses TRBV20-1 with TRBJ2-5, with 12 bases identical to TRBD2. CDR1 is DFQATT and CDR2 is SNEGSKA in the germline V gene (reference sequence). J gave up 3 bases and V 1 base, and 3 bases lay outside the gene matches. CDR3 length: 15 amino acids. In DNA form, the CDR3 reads TGCAGTGCTAGAGTTCGACTAGCGGGAGAAGAGACCCAGTACTTC. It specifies CSARVRLAGEETQYF.

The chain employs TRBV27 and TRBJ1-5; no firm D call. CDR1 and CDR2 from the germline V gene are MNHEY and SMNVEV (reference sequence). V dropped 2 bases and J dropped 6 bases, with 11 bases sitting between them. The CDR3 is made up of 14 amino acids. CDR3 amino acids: CASSLRRSIQPQHF. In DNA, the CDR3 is TGTGCCAGCAGTTTAAGACGGAGTATTCAGCCCCAGCATTTT.